The source of this TCR beta chain is a study of post-analysis software for immune sequencing data. The wider study: Secondary progressive, relapsing-remitting and progressive-relapsing multiple sclerosis were among the included disease courses.

TCR beta cDNA libraries had unique molecular identifiers. It was from approximately 0.91 to 9.4 million T cells that roughly 0.5 million cDNA molecules came. MiXCR was run by TCRdb on the PCR reads, yielding one entry per CDR3 protein. Among some 890,000 distinct CDR3 sequences, approximately 57% were seen once, and the ten largest hold 4.6%. CDR3 length equals 13 residues. Looked up from germline, CDR1 is LGHDT and CDR2 is YNNKEL (reference sequence). V shed 2 bases and J shed 6 bases, with 10 bases lying between them. General study findings and limits: Significantly lower normalized Chao1 diversity was seen in multiple sclerosis patients than in controls. There were a handful of TRBV segments more frequent in patients than controls, and TRBV5-6, TRBV5-1 and TRBV20-1 were among them. Under the F measure, samples that were prepared in one batch clustered strongly together.

This clonotype showed up just a few times. Antigen specificity is unknown. This clonotype originated in a girl aged 5-17 years with multiple sclerosis. Sequenced: blood. The rearrangement links TRBV3-1 to TRBJ1-2; weak D call: TRBD1 (5 bases). This CDR3 is CASSQQGKNGYTF. In nucleotides, the CDR3 is TGTGCCAGCAGCCAACAGGGAAAGAATGGCTACACCTTC.